This paragraph reports one T cell receptor beta chain. Its antigen remains unknown. The sample originates from a study of a mutant IDH1 vaccine in newly diagnosed glioma. Across the whole study: Weeks 1, 3, 5, 7, 11, 15, 19 and 23 were when patients received their eight vaccinations. Every participant had undergone radiotherapy, temozolomide, or both before, and most underwent both. Vaccine dosing followed radiotherapy by 4-6 weeks, or accompanied temozolomide cycles.

Trimming pared 9 bases from V and 4 bases from J, leaving 16 bases between. Looked up from germline, CDR1 is WNHNN and CDR2 is SYGVQD (reference sequence). This CDR3 has 14 amino acids. TCRdb keeps only in-frame clones here, not all; method: immunoSEQ multiplex PCR. Of tens of thousands of clones listed, around 85% are singletons. Time point indicated: week 23, last vaccination. Each dose delivered 300 ug of mutant IDH1 20-mer peptide subcutaneously with imiquimod. This chain links TRBV10-1 with TRBJ1-3; possibly TRBD1 for D (5 bases). Sequenced material: PBMCs, taken from a glioma patient whose treatment included an IDH1 peptide vaccine. The sequence derives from a woman in her fifties or sixties with glioma. The CDR3 DNA reads TGCGCCAGTAACCTGGGACGGCTCGGAAACACCATATATTTT. This translates into CASNLGRLGNTIYF.